The clone carrying this T cell receptor (beta chain) occurred many times. Its antigen remains unknown. V was trimmed by 0 bases and J by 5 bases, leaving 16 bases between them. Germline V gene data show CDR1 as SGHAT and CDR2 as FQNNGV. The CDR3 is made up of 16 amino acids. This entry comes from a study of Graves' ophthalmopathy and Graves' hyperthyroidism. Study conclusions and caveats: At around 65% sensitivity and 72.22% specificity, the model predicted progression of the ophthalmopathy.

Being free of ophthalmopathy for 18 months of follow-up defined stable hyperthyroidism. People with hyperthyroidism were aged 18 to 65 and newly diagnosed, under 2 months' duration. The diagnostic workup employed clinical symptoms, serum thyroxine, TRAb, thyroid ultrasound and orbital computed tomography. The study amplified TCR beta CDR3 regions using RNA transcripts. Investigators did first-round RT-PCR with HTBI primers, then second-round multiplex PCR. A single record per CDR3 protein comes from TCRdb applying MiXCR to the multiplex PCR reads. The sample lists about 400,000 distinct CDR3 sequences; 15% were seen once.

Material for sequencing was peripheral blood. This chain connects TRBV11-2 to TRBJ2-5; weak D call: TRBD2 (7 bases). The TCR was taken from a woman aged 18-29 years with stable Graves' hyperthyroidism. The DNA of the CDR3 is TGTGCCAGCAGCTTAGACCGGGGGGCTTGGAGGGAGACCCAGTACTTC. As protein: CASSLDRGAWRETQYF.